The T cell receptor beta chain described here comes from a study of blood T cell repertoires in COVID-19. The overall study: Spain, Italy and the United States supplied samples that represented acute and convalescent COVID-19. T cells, B-cell-depleted T cells, or PBMCs provided the cDNA or gDNA that served as material.

This CDR3 is built from 15 residues. Germline V lookup: CDR1 SNHLY, CDR2 FYNNEI. Trimming took off 1 base at V and 4 bases at J, with 11 bases between the two ends. TCRdb keeps only in-frame clones here, not all; method: immunoSEQ multiplex PCR. The sample lists 110,000 or so clones, 75% to 90% seen once, with 7.7% in the top ten. The sequence was collected from a human donor in a cohort sampled during active COVID-19. The sample comprised peripheral blood. This sequence joins TRBV2 and TRBJ1-5, with TRBD1 as a possible D gene (5 bases). The CDR3, as DNA: TGTGCCAGCAGTGAAGAGGAAACAGGTAATCAGCCCCAGCATTTT. As protein: CASSEEETGNQPQHF.